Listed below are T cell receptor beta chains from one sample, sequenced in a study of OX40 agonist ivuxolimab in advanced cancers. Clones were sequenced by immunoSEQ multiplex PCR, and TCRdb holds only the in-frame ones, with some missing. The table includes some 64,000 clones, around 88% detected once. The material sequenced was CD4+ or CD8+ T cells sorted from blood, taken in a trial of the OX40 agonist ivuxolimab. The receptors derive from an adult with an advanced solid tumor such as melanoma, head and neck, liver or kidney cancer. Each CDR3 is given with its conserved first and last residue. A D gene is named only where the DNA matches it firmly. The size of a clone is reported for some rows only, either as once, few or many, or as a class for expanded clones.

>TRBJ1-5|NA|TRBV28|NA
CASSLGGASNQPQHF
TGTGCCAGCAGTTTAGGGGGGGCTAGCAATCAGCCCCAGCATTTT
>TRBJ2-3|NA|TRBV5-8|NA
CASSLAGASTDTQYF
TGTGCCAGCAGCTTGGCGGGGGCCAGCACAGATACGCAGTATTTT
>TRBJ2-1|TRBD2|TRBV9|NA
CASSGTSGSTNEQFF
TGTGCCAGCAGCGGGACTAGCGGGAGTACGAATGAGCAGTTCTTC
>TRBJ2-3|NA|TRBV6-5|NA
CASSYSGGPTDTQYF
TGTGCCAGCAGTTACTCAGGGGGACCCACAGATACGCAGTATTTT
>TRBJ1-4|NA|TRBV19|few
CASSTGIGNEKLFF
TGTGCCAGTAGTACAGGGATTGGCAATGAAAAACTGTTTTTT
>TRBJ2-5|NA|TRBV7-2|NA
CASSPSTGGGETQYF
TGTGCCAGCAGCCCATCTACAGGAGGGGGAGAGACCCAGTACTTC
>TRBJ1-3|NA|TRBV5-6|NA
CASSLAGNTIYF
TGTGCCAGCAGCTTGGCTGGAAACACCATATATTTT
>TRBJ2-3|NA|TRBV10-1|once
CASSERGFGGTDTQYF
TGCGCCAGCAGTGAGAGGGGGTTCGGAGGCACAGATACGCAGTATTTT
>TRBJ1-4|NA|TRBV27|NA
CASSRLRGTNRPTNEKLFF
TGTGCCAGCAGTCGTTTAAGAGGGACCAATCGGCCAACTAATGAAAAACTGTTTTTT
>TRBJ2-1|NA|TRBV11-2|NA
CASSLLQGLGNEQFF
TGTGCCAGCAGCTTACTACAGGGTCTGGGCAATGAGCAGTTCTTC
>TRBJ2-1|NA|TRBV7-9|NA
CASSRGTLRYYNEQFF
TGTGCCAGCAGTCGAGGGACACTTAGGTACTACAATGAGCAGTTCTTC
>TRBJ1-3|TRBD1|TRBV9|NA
CASSGSQGAAGNTIYF
TGTGCCAGCAGCGGATCCCAGGGGGCGGCTGGAAACACCATATATTTT
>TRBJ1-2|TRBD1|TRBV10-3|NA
CANRQGDYGYTF
TGTGCCAACCGACAGGGGGACTATGGCTACACCTTC
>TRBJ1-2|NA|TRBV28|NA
CASSSGANYGYTF
TGTGCCAGCAGCTCGGGGGCGAACTATGGCTACACCTTC
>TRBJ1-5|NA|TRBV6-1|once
CASSEGAGVSYSNQPQHF
TGTGCCAGCAGTGAAGGGGCAGGGGTTTCCTATAGCAATCAGCCCCAGCATTTT
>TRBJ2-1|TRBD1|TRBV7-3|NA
CASSQDRGGINEQFF
TGTGCCAGCAGCCAAGACAGGGGAGGTATCAATGAGCAGTTCTTC
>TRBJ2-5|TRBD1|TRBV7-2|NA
CASSSGQPQETQYF
TGTGCCAGCAGCTCGGGACAGCCCCAAGAGACCCAGTACTTC
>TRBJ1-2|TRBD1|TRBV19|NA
CASSIAGLGTGSGYTF
TGTGCCAGTAGTATCGCCGGACTCGGGACAGGGTCTGGCTACACCTTC
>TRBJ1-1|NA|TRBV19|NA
CASSPSPGSRGNTEAFF
TGTGCCAGTAGTCCAAGTCCGGGGTCGCGAGGAAACACTGAAGCTTTCTTT
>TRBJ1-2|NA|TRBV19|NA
CASAAVYGYTF
TGTGCCAGTGCGGCAGTCTATGGCTACACCTTC
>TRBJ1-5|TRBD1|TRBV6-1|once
CASSEGGWDSRNQPQHF
TGTGCCAGCAGTGAAGGAGGTTGGGACAGTCGAAATCAGCCCCAGCATTTT
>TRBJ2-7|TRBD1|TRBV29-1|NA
CSVQQGAYEQYF
TGCAGCGTTCAACAGGGGGCCTACGAGCAGTACTTC
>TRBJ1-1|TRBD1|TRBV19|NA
CASSIRGESQAFF
TGTGCCAGTAGTATCAGGGGGGAGTCCCAAGCTTTCTTT
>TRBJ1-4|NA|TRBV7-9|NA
CASSSGDISNEKLFF
TGTGCCAGCAGCTCAGGGGACATCTCCAATGAAAAACTGTTTTTT
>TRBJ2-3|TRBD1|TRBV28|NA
CASRSTGVGTDTQYF
TGTGCCAGCAGATCGACAGGGGTGGGCACAGATACGCAGTATTTT
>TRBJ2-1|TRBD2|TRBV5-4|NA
CASSPGGAGGVEQFF
TGTGCCAGCAGCCCGGGGGGGGCGGGAGGCGTTGAGCAGTTCTTC
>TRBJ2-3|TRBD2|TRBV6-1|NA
CASSAGTSGGDTQYF
TGTGCCAGCAGTGCAGGGACTAGCGGGGGCGATACGCAGTATTTT
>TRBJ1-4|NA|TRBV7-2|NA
CASSTQPVTNEKLFF
TGTGCCAGCAGCACCCAACCGGTGACTAATGAAAAACTGTTTTTT
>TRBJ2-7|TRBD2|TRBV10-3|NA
CAISSRELAGTYEQYF
TGTGCCATCAGTAGCAGAGAACTAGCGGGAACTTACGAGCAGTACTTC
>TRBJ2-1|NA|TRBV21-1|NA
CASRSRGRVYNEQFF
TGTGCCAGCAGGTCGAGGGGGAGGGTCTACAATGAGCAGTTCTTC
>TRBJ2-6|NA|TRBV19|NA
CASGSRGGGPGANVLTF
TGTGCCAGTGGCAGCAGGGGTGGAGGACCTGGGGCCAACGTCCTGACTTTC
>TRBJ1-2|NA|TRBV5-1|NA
CASSLDAGDNYGYTF
TGCGCCAGCAGCTTGGATGCAGGAGATAACTATGGCTACACCTTC
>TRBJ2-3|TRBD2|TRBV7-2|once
CASSSGLAGVTDTQYF
TGTGCCAGCAGCTCGGGACTAGCGGGAGTCACAGATACGCAGTATTTT
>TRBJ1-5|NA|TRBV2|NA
CASSANSNQPQHF
TGTGCCAGCAGTGCAAATAGCAATCAGCCCCAGCATTTT
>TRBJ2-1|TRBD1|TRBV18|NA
CASSSEQGAAHNEQFF
TGTGCCAGCTCATCTGAACAGGGGGCGGCACACAATGAGCAGTTCTTC